This T cell receptor (beta chain) was profiled in a study of control samples from healthy donors and cancer patients. This CDR3 spans 12 amino acids. Deletions cut 1 base from V and 5 bases from J, with 6 bases between. The germline CDR1 and CDR2 sequences are SGHDT and YYEEEE. This clone has more than one count but fewer than ten. Sequenced by immunoSEQ multiplex PCR; TCRdb stores in-frame clones only, minus some. The data show about 130,000 clones, with roughly 84% seen just once and around 2% held by the top ten. The chain has TRBV5-6 and TRBJ2-5; no definite D call. The sequence derives from a man between 18 and 29 years old in good health. The sequenced sample consisted of blood. The CDR3 loop is CASSLLRETQYF. The CDR3 DNA reads TGTGCCAGCAGCTTGCTCAGGGAGACCCAGTACTTC.